Listed here are 8 T cell receptor beta chains from one sample, sequenced in a study of regulatory T cells in long-lasting Graves disease. Documented time point: newly diagnosed GD, antithyroid drugs for less than 3 months. Making the TCR library involved RNA that had been extracted from PBMCs. With iRepertoire HTBI primers and Arm-PCR of CDR3 regions, TCR beta libraries were built. TCRdb independently ran MiXCR on the multiplex PCR reads; one entry per CDR3 protein. The table shows approximately 300,000 distinct CDR3 sequences, with 18% occurring only once. The sample was peripheral blood mononuclear cells (PBMCs), taken at new diagnosis, from a patient treated with antithyroid drugs. All receptors come from a female donor with Graves disease.

The sample holds a few counts of this clonotype. The V gene is TRBV6-2 or TRBV6-3, the J gene TRBJ2-2; 15 positions match TRBD2. Germline lookup yields CDR1 MNHEY and CDR2 SVGEGT. The CDR3 totals 17 residues. V trimming: 2 bases; J trimming: 9 bases; junction bases outside the gene matches: 7. The CDR3 spells CASSYPKGLAGGWELFF. The CDR3 nucleotides read TGTGCCAGCAGTTACCCGAAGGGACTAGCGGGAGGATGGGAGCTGTTTTTT.

At least ten counts were recorded for this clonotype. V and J are TRBV28 and TRBJ1-1, with D possibly matching TRBD1 (5 bases). V was shortened by 6 bases and J by 5 bases, with 10 bases between the two germline ends. The CDR3 spans 12 residues. Germline assignment: CDR1 MDHEN and CDR2 SYDVKM. The chain's CDR3 is CASRKWGTEAFF. As DNA, the CDR3 is TGTGCCAGCAGGAAATGGGGGACTGAAGCTTTCTTT.

As for this clonotype: A much larger clone differs from this one at a single base, so this may be a read error. The conserved phenylalanine or tryptophan normally closing the CDR3 is absent here, so this likely arose from a read error. The chain combines TRBV6-2 or TRBV6-3 with TRBJ2-1; 9 positions agree with TRBD2. J was trimmed by 2 bases and V by 5 bases; bases with no gene match: 7. Germline V gene sequence: CDR1 MNHEY, CDR2 SVGEGT. This CDR3 has 16 amino acids. CDR3 nucleotides: TGTGCCAGCAGTGCAACGACTAGCGGACCCTACAATGAGCAGTTCTCC. This encodes CASSATTSGPYNEQFS.

This clonotype was seen ten or more times. The V call is TRBV11-2, the J call TRBJ2-2; the match to TRBD1 covers 11 bases. The V segment lost 5 bases and the J segment 5 bases; nucleotides outside the gene matches: 7. There are 16 residues in the CDR3. In germline, CDR1 is SGHAT, CDR2 FQNNGV. DNA for the CDR3: TGTGCCAGCAGCAAAGGACAGGGGGCGGGAACCGGGGAGCTGTTTTTT. This encodes CASSKGQGAGTGELFF. Full variable domain (missing parts from reference TRBV11-2 and TRBJ2-2): EAGVAQSPRYKIIEKRQSVAFWCNPISGHATLYWYQQILGQGPKLLIQFQNNGVVDDSQLPKDRFSAERLKGVDSTLKIQPAKLEDSAVYLCASSKGQGAGTGELFFGEGSRLTVL.

The sample holds a few counts of this clonotype. A much larger clone sits a single nucleotide away, making a read error possible. This CDR3 fails to terminate in the conserved phenylalanine or tryptophan, so it likely reflects a read error. This rearrangement joins TRBV19 to TRBJ2-2; no clear D gene. Germline V gene sequence: CDR1 LNHDA, CDR2 SQIVND (reference sequence). This CDR3 comprises 12 residues. V gave up 3 bases and J gave up 8 bases, with 7 bases separating them. In nucleotides, the CDR3 is TGTGCCAGTAGTATTCGATGGGGGGAGCTGTTTTCT. Its translation: CASSIRWGELFS.

Many counts were recorded for this clonotype. The chain uses TRBV20-1 and TRBJ2-5; D is possibly TRBD1 (6 bases). V gave up 6 bases and J gave up 4 bases, with 9 bases separating them. From germline, CDR1 is DFQATT and CDR2 SNEGSKA (reference sequence). The CDR3 is made up of 11 amino acids. CDR3 region: CSAHRVETQYF. CDR3 nucleotide sequence: TGCAGTGCCCACAGGGTAGAGACCCAGTACTTC.

This clonotype was counted ten times or more. The chain is built from TRBV12-3 or TRBV12-4 and TRBJ1-2; TRBD1 matches 9 bases. V trimming: 6 bases; J trimming: 5 bases; junction bases outside the gene matches: 10. The CDR3 sequence is 15 residues long. CDR3 sequence reads: CASRPDRGSIYGYTF. The CDR3 region has the DNA TGTGCCAGCAGGCCCGACAGGGGGTCTATATATGGCTACACCTTC.

This clonotype was observed many times. V and J are TRBV19 and TRBJ1-1; D remains ambiguous. Germline CDR1 and CDR2: LNHDA and SQIVND (reference sequence). This CDR3 comprises 14 residues. With 4 bases removed from V and 0 bases from J, the gap between germline ends came to 9 bases. CDR3 residues: CASSSQELNTEAFF. CDR3 DNA: TGTGCCAGTAGTAGCCAGGAACTGAACACTGAAGCTTTCTTT. Complete variable domain (other parts from reference TRBV19 and TRBJ1-1): DGGITQSPKYLFRKEGQNVTLSCEQNLNHDAMYWYRQDPGQGLRLIYYSQIVNDFQKGDIAEGYSVSREKKESFPLTVTSAQKNPTAFYLCASSSQELNTEAFFGQGTRLTVV.